Shown below are 27 T cell receptor beta chains from a single sample sequenced in a study of T cells in women clearing cervical HPV infection. Method: immunoSEQ multiplex PCR; TCRdb's copy keeps in-frame clones and lacks some. The sample table sets out about 30,000 clones. Sequencing used blood buffy coat. Receptor source: a woman aged 18-70 years with a cervical HPV16 infection that either progressed to CIN3+ or cleared (not recorded which).

As to this clone: The CDR3 goes on 3 residues after the read ends, and that part is filled in from the germline J gene. The chain couples TRBV29-1 to TRBJ2-5; 11 bases are shared with TRBD2. There are 16 residues in the CDR3. The germline CDR1 and CDR2 sequences are SQVTM and ANQGSEA. The ends lost 4 bases at V and 0 bases at J; junction bases unmatched: 7. Partial CDR3 DNA: TGCAGCGTTGTAAGGCCTAGCGGGAGGAACCAAGAGACC. It is translated as CSVVRPSGRNQET. The whole CDR3 region reads CSVVRPSGRNQETQYF. Together with reference TRBV29-1 and TRBJ2-5, the CDR3 gives the full variable domain: SAVISQKPSRDICQRGTSLTIQCQVDSQVTMMFWYRQQPGQSLTLIATANQGSEATYESGFVIDKFPISRPNLTFSTLTVSNMSPEDSSIYLCSVVRPSGRNQETQYFGPGTRLLVL.

With respect to this clone: The read gets to within 3 residues of the CDR3 end, and the germline J gene fills in the rest. V gene TRBV20-1 combines with J gene TRBJ2-1; D remains ambiguous. This CDR3 spans 14 amino acids. V lost 2 bases and J lost 6, with 14 bases in between. CDR1 is DFQATT and CDR2 is SNEGSKA in the germline V gene (reference sequence). CDR3 in amino acids: CSARIPGVVNEQFF. The CDR3 bases that were read are TGCAGTGCTAGAATTCCGGGTGTGGTCAATGAG.

Comments on this clone: Compared with germline, one end of the junction differs, possibly owing to a read error. Coverage ceases 3 residues before the CDR3 finishes, and the germline J gene fills in the end. The chain couples TRBV4-2 to TRBJ2-7; D is possibly TRBD2 (5 bases). Germline assignment: CDR1 LGHNA and CDR2 YNFKEQ. The CDR3 has 14 residues. The CDR3 DNA, read in part, is TGCGCCAGCCGGCTCAGCAGCGGTTCTTACGAG. Encoded protein: CASRLSSGSYE. The whole CDR3 sequence is CASRLSSGSYEQYF.

Worth noting for this clone: The read terminates 3 residues ahead of where the CDR3 ends, so the germline J gene completes it. V and J are TRBV7-6 and TRBJ2-1, with 12 bases fitting TRBD2. CDR3 length: 15 amino acids. CDR1 SGHVS and CDR2 FNYEAQ come from the germline V gene. V gave up 5 bases and J gave up 3 bases; unmatched junction bases: 2. The CDR3 is CASSATSGGYNEQFF. The CDR3 DNA, read in part, is TGTGCCAGCAGCGCGACTAGCGGGGGCTACAATGAG.

CDR3 bases read: TGCGCCAGCAGTGAGACCGGCGGGAAGGGCTCCTACAATGAG. Amino acids: CASSETGGKGSYNE. The whole CDR3 region reads CASSETGGKGSYNEQFF. V and J are TRBV10-1 and TRBJ2-1; maybe TRBD2 (6 bases). The CDR3 extends 3 residues past the end of the read, so its final part is completed from the germline J gene. The CDR3 sequence is 17 residues long. Germline CDR1 WNHNN, CDR2 SYGVQD (reference sequence). Trimming pared 2 bases from V and 0 bases from J, leaving 14 bases between.

Turning to this clone: With the read ending 3 residues before the CDR3 end, the germline J gene is used to fill in that end. The V call is TRBV6-1, the J call TRBJ2-5; D gene unclear. The V gene's germline CDR1 is MNHNS and CDR2 SASEGT. Trimming left V 1 base short and J 2 bases short, with 11 bases between. The CDR3 runs to 15 residues. The covered CDR3 bases are TGTGCCAGCAGTGAAGGGGCGTATCGTCAAGAGACC. The encoded protein is CASSEGAYRQET. Given in full, the CDR3 is CASSEGAYRQETQYF.

As concerns this clone: Read sequence stops 3 residues before the CDR3 end, and the germline J gene provides the missing end. The V gene is TRBV20-1, the J gene TRBJ2-5; maybe TRBD1 (5 bases). CDR1 is DFQATT, CDR2 SNEGSKA, per germline (reference sequence). The CDR3 has 15 residues. V was shortened by 1 base and J by 4 bases, with 16 bases between the two germline ends. CDR3 amino acids: CSARGQGYGRETQYF. The CDR3 DNA, read in part, is TGCAGTGCTAGAGGCCAGGGCTACGGCCGAGAGACC.

A note on this clone: The sequence runs out 3 residues before the end of the CDR3; the remainder is reconstructed from the germline J gene. The rearrangement links TRBV2 to TRBJ1-4; possibly TRBD1 for D (6 bases). The ends were cut back, 1 base at V and 3 bases at J, with 12 bases in the middle. Germline values: CDR1 SNHLY, CDR2 FYNNEI. The CDR3 consists of 16 residues. CDR3 DNA, as far as it was read: TGTGCCAGCAGTGAAGGAACAGGGAGCGCTAATGAAAAA. Encoded protein: CASSEGTGSANEK. The CDR3 in full is CASSEGTGSANEKLFF.

As to this clone: The DNA ends 3 residues before the CDR3 does, and the rest of the CDR3 is filled in from the germline J gene. The chain couples TRBV19 to TRBJ2-3; no reliable D call. Germline V CDR1 and CDR2: LNHDA, SQIVND (reference sequence). This CDR3 has 17 residues. The CDR3 region is CASSNSLFGYSNQPQYF. CDR3 DNA (partial): TGTGCCAGTAGTAATTCGTTGTTCGGTTATAGCAATCAGCCG.

Turning to this clone: The read terminates 3 residues before the CDR3 end, so the remaining end is supplied by the germline J gene. The genes are TRBV11-2 and TRBJ2-2; perhaps TRBD2 as D (5 bases). Germline lookup yields CDR1 SGHAT and CDR2 FQNNGV. The CDR3 has 13 residues. Incomplete CDR3 DNA: TGTGCCAGCAGCGTAAGCGGTTTGGGAGAG. Protein product: CASSVSGLGE. The complete CDR3 sequence is CASSVSGLGELFF.

As concerns this clone: The read finishes 3 residues shy of the CDR3 end, and the germline J gene is used to complete it. The chain recombines TRBV6-1 with TRBJ2-5; tentative D call: TRBD1 (5 bases). Germline CDR1 MNHNS, CDR2 SASEGT. The V gene lost 3 bases and the J gene lost 5 bases, with 13 bases spanning the gap. The CDR3 loop spans 14 amino acids. CDR3 bases read: TGTGCCAGCAGTGACGCAGGGCAGGTGGAGACC. Translated, it gives CASSDAGQVET. In full, the CDR3 reads CASSDAGQVETQYF.

This clone ranks as medium-sized in terms of frequency. The read ends 3 residues early relative to the CDR3; the germline J gene fills the gap. V usage is TRBV5-1 and J usage is TRBJ2-3, with 10 nucleotides matching TRBD2. V lost 3 bases to trimming and J lost 2 bases; unmatched junction nucleotides: 6. Per germline, CDR1 SGHRS and CDR2 YFSETQ. The CDR3 runs to 16 residues. CDR3 sequence: CASSSLAGVSTDTQYF. The CDR3 DNA, read in part, is TGCGCCAGCAGCTCTCTAGCGGGAGTTTCCACAGATACG.

The CDR3 DNA, read in part, is TGTGCCAGCAGTGGACAAATCAATCAGCCC. Its protein product is CASSGQINQP. In full, the CDR3 reads CASSGQINQPQHF. This chain uses TRBV2 with TRBJ1-5, with D unclear. Read sequence stops 3 residues before the CDR3 end, and the germline J gene provides the missing end. V lost 4 bases to trimming and J lost 3 bases, with 7 bases between them. CDR1 SNHLY and CDR2 FYNNEI come from the germline V gene. This CDR3 contains 13 residues.

As concerns this clone: The observed sequence ends 3 residues before the CDR3 terminus, with the missing tail filled in from the germline J gene. The V and J genes are TRBV30 and TRBJ1-1, with D maybe TRBD1 (6 bases). From germline, CDR1 is GTSNPN and CDR2 SVGIG (reference sequence). The CDR3 runs to 14 residues. Trimming removed 1 base at V and 3 bases at J, with 12 bases between. CDR3 DNA (partial): TGTGCCTGGAGTGAGGGCAGGGGAGACACTGAA. It codes for CAWSEGRGDTE. The full CDR3 reads CAWSEGRGDTEAFF.

Turning to this clone: Read data end 3 residues before the CDR3 end; the end is taken from the germline J gene. This chain uses TRBV14 with TRBJ2-3; 8 nucleotides line up with TRBD2. Germline assignment: CDR1 SGHDN and CDR2 FVKESK. V was clipped by 0 bases and J by 3 bases; unmatched bases: 11. The CDR3 extends over 18 amino acids. The sequenced part of the CDR3 DNA is TGTGCCAGCAGCCAAGATCGGATCTACGGCGGGGGGACAGATACG. It is translated as CASSQDRIYGGGTDT. The whole CDR3 reads CASSQDRIYGGGTDTQYF.

Remarks on this clone: The read is 3 residues too short to cover the CDR3 end, so that end is filled in from the germline J gene. The J gene is TRBJ2-3, the V gene TRBV20-1, with 10 bases lining up with TRBD2. CDR3 length: 15 amino acids. The germline CDR1 and CDR2 sequences are DFQATT and SNEGSKA (reference sequence). V lost 6 bases and J lost 6; bases outside the gene matches: 12. Incomplete CDR3 DNA: TGCAGTGCCAGCCCTTTAGCGGGAGGTCTGGATACG. Its protein is CSASPLAGGLDT. The CDR3 as a whole reads CSASPLAGGLDTQYF.

This clone is labeled medium-sized based on frequency. Read data end 3 residues before the CDR3 end; the end is taken from the germline J gene. The V call is TRBV10-3, the J call TRBJ2-2; D gene uncertain. Trimming took off 0 bases at V and 5 bases at J, with 7 bases between the two ends. CDR1 and CDR2 from the germline V gene are ENHRY and SYGVKD. The CDR3 totals 14 residues. CDR3 DNA (partial): TGTGCCATCAGTGAGTCGAAACAAACCGGGGAG. Translating it yields CAISESKQTGE. The entire CDR3 protein reads CAISESKQTGELFF.

Points on this clone: The CDR3 end falls 3 residues outside the read, so it is completed with the germline J gene. The chain carries TRBV19 and TRBJ1-2, with TRBD1 matching over 7 bases. The germline CDR1 and CDR2 sequences are LNHDA and SQIVND (reference sequence). This CDR3 has 13 residues. The part of the CDR3 DNA that was read is TGTGCCAGTAGGTCGACAGGGAGCTACGAC. As protein: CASRSTGSYD. Given in full, the CDR3 is CASRSTGSYDYTF.

To note about this clone: The read falls 3 residues short of the CDR3 end, and the missing part is taken from the germline J gene. V is TRBV7-2 and J is TRBJ2-3, with a possible D match to TRBD2 (5 bases). This CDR3 is built from 14 residues. V dropped 1 base and J dropped 4 bases, with 9 bases sitting between them. Germline V gene data show CDR1 as SGHTA and CDR2 as FQGNSA. The chain's CDR3 is CASSLGLAPDTQYF. CDR3 DNA (partial): TGTGCCAGCAGCTTAGGCCTAGCCCCAGATACG.

Worth noting for this clone: The CDR3 end is not reached by the read, which stops 3 residues before it; the germline J gene fills it in. This chain links TRBV7-8 with TRBJ2-7; 13 bases map to TRBD2. Germline CDR1 SGHVS, CDR2 FQNEAQ. The CDR3 totals 16 residues. Losses at the gene ends were 5 bases for V and 5 bases for J; bases not matched to a gene: 9. CDR3 loop: CASSPWTSGSSHEQYF. The CDR3 DNA, read in part, is TGTGCCAGCAGCCCCTGGACTAGCGGGAGTTCCCACGAG.

Note on this clone: With the read ending 3 residues before the CDR3 end, the germline J gene is used to fill in that end. The V gene is TRBV20-1, the J gene TRBJ2-5; D not certain. The V and J ends lost 1 base and 2 bases respectively, with 8 bases between them. Germline CDR1 is DFQATT and CDR2 is SNEGSKA (reference sequence). The CDR3 extends over 13 amino acids. Partial CDR3 DNA: TGCAGTGCTAGAGGGGCAGTTCAAGAGACC. It encodes CSARGAVQET. From start to end, the CDR3 is CSARGAVQETQYF.

As regards this clone: The read terminates 3 residues ahead of where the CDR3 ends, so the germline J gene completes it. V usage is TRBV12-3 or TRBV12-4 and J usage is TRBJ2-1, with D perhaps matching TRBD2 (5 bases). This CDR3 comprises 13 residues. Between the trimmed V and J ends, which lost 8 bases and 5 bases, there was a span of 13 bases. This chain's CDR3 is CASGEGRHNEQFF. CDR3 bases read: TGTGCCAGCGGTGAGGGCAGGCACAATGAG.

Points on this clone: The read falls 3 residues short of the CDR3 end, and the missing part is taken from the germline J gene. This chain joins TRBV7-6 and TRBJ2-5, with D unclear. The germline V and J ends were trimmed by 3 bases and 2 bases, with 7 bases remaining between them. CDR1 SGHVS and CDR2 FNYEAQ come from the germline V gene. CDR3 length: 13 residues. The sequenced part of the CDR3 DNA is TGTGCCAGCAGCTTCCTCTTACAAGAGACC. This gives the protein CASSFLLQET. The complete CDR3 protein is CASSFLLQETQYF.

Regarding this clone: With the read ending 3 residues before the CDR3 end, the germline J gene is used to fill in that end. J is TRBJ1-2 and V is TRBV19, with D unresolved. This CDR3 has 15 residues. From germline, CDR1 is LNHDA and CDR2 SQIVND (reference sequence). CDR3 sequence reads: CASRPSGRNTYDYTF. CDR3 DNA, as far as it was read: TGTGCCAGTAGACCTAGCGGGAGGAACACCTACGAC. The full variable domain, rest sourced from reference TRBV19 and TRBJ1-2, is DGGITQSPKYLFRKEGQNVTLSCEQNLNHDAMYWYRQDPGQGLRLIYYSQIVNDFQKGDIAEGYSVSREKKESFPLTVTSAQKNPTAFYLCASRPSGRNTYDYTFGSGTRLTVV.

Concerning this clone: The read ends 3 residues early relative to the CDR3; the germline J gene fills the gap. V and J are TRBV2 and TRBJ1-2; D not resolved. The CDR3 runs 14 residues. The germline V gene has CDR1 SNHLY and CDR2 FYNNEI. The sequenced CDR3 bases are TGTGCCAGCAGGTGGACTAGCGGGAGTTACGAC. It codes for CASRWTSGSYD. The entire CDR3 reads CASRWTSGSYDYTF.

In the case of this clone: The read is 3 residues too short to cover the CDR3 end, so that end is filled in from the germline J gene. The gene calls are TRBV7-3 and TRBJ2-1, with D maybe TRBD2 (7 bases). CDR3 length: 17 residues. CDR1 is SGHTA, CDR2 FQGTGA, per germline. The V and J ends lost 3 bases and 4 bases respectively, with 19 bases between them. The DNA read from the CDR3 is TGTGCCAGCAGCTTCCTCAGGGGCGGGAGACCTTACAATGAG. This translates into CASSFLRGGRPYNE. The complete CDR3 sequence is CASSFLRGGRPYNEQFF.

Regarding this clone: Read sequence stops 3 residues before the CDR3 end, and the germline J gene provides the missing end. The J gene is TRBJ2-5, the V gene TRBV18; D gene unclear. Germline V gives CDR1 KGHSH, CDR2 LQKENI. The CDR3 has 14 residues. V dropped 6 bases and J dropped 5 bases, with 16 bases sitting between them. The sequenced part of the CDR3 DNA is TGTGCCAGCTCGATGCGTGGTTCCGGTGAGACC. Its translation: CASSMRGSGET. The entire CDR3 protein is CASSMRGSGETQYF.